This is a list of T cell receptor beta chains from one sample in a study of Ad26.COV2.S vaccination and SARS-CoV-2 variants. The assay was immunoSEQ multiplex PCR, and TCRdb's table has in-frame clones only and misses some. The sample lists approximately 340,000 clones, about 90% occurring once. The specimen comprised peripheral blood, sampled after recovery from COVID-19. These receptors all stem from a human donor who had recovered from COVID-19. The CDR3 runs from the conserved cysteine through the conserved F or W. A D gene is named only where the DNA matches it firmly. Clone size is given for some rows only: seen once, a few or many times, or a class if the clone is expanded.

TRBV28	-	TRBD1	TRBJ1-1	CASTETGQGWTEAFF	TGTGCCAGCACCGAGACCGGACAGGGGTGGACTGAAGCTTTCTTT
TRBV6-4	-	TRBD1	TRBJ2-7	CASRRTGGYEQYF	TGTGCCAGCAGACGGACAGGGGGCTACGAGCAGTACTTC
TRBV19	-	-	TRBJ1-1	CASSIDRALGEAFF	TGTGCCAGTAGTATAGATCGGGCACTGGGAGAAGCTTTCTTT
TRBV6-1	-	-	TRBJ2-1	CASSEVAAGSNEQFF	TGTGCCAGCAGTGAAGTTGCGGCGGGATCCAATGAGCAGTTCTTC
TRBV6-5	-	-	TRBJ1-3	CASSSPRSGNTIYF	TGTGCCAGCAGTTCTCCTCGTTCGGGAAACACCATATATTTT
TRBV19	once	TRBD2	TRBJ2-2	CASSYIAGQTGELFF	TGTGCCAGTAGCTACATAGCGGGCCAAACCGGGGAGCTGTTTTTT
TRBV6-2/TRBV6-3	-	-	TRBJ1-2	CASSYSGSNYGYTF	TGTGCCAGCAGTTACTCGGGCAGTAACTATGGCTACACCTTC
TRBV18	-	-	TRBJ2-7	CASSRQDEQYF	TGTGCCAGCTCCAGACAGGACGAGCAGTACTTC
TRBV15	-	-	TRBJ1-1	CATRREGERTEAFF	TGTGCCACCAGACGAGAGGGGGAACGGACTGAAGCTTTCTTT
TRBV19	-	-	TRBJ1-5	CASSWGGGLLPGQPQHF	TGTGCCAGTAGCTGGGGAGGGGGTTTGCTGCCCGGGCAGCCCCAGCATTTT
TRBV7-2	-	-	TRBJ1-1	CASCQPGNTEAFF	TGTGCCAGCTGCCAACCGGGGAACACTGAAGCTTTCTTT
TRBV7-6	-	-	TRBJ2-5	CASNLSPRTDKETQYF	TGTGCCAGCAACTTAAGCCCCCGGACAGACAAAGAGACCCAGTACTTC
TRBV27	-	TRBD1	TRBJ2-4	CASRSTGTKNIQYF	TGTGCCAGCAGGTCGACAGGGACCAAAAACATTCAGTACTTC
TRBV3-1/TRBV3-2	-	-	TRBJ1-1	CASSPSGVGEAFF	TGTGCCAGCAGCCCCTCGGGGGTCGGAGAAGCTTTCTTT
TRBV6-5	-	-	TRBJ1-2	CASSVTENYGYTF	TGTGCCAGCAGCGTAACAGAGAACTATGGCTACACCTTC
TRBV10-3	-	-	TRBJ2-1	CAISSLPPGHYNNEQFF	TGTGCCATCAGTTCACTCCCACCGGGACATTATAACAATGAGCAGTTCTTC
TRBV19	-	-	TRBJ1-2	CASSPGLSVGYTF	TGTGCCAGTTCGCCGGGACTCTCGGTTGGCTACACCTTC
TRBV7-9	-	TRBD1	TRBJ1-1	CASSLRAGGEAFF	TGTGCCAGCAGCTTAAGGGCAGGGGGCGAAGCTTTCTTT
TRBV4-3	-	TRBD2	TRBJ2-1	CASSSLAGLHNEQFF	TGCGCCAGCAGCTCCCTAGCGGGGCTCCACAATGAGCAGTTCTTC
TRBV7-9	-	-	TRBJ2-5	CASSSAPSEETQYF	TGTGCCAGCAGCTCAGCCCCTTCTGAAGAGACCCAGTACTTC
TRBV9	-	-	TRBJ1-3	CASSVGLRGGSGNTIYF	TGTGCCAGCAGCGTAGGTCTACGGGGGGGCTCAGGAAACACCATATATTTT
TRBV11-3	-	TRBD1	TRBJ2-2	CASSKGQGANTGELFF	TGTGCCAGCAGTAAAGGACAGGGGGCGAACACCGGGGAGCTGTTTTTT
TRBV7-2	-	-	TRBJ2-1	CASSKQADRNNEQFF	TGTGCCAGCAGCAAGCAGGCGGACAGAAACAATGAGCAGTTCTTC
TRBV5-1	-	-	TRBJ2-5	CASSLGDKQETQYF	TGCGCCAGCAGCTTGGGGGACAAGCAAGAGACCCAGTACTTC
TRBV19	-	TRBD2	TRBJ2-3	CASSIVGREGDTQYF	TGTGCCAGTAGTATCGTGGGCAGGGAGGGTGATACGCAGTATTTT
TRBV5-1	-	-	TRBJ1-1	CASRSSRVDTEAFF	TGCGCCAGCAGATCTTCCAGGGTGGACACTGAAGCTTTCTTT
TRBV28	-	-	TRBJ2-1	CASSLQGANEQFF	TGTGCCAGCAGTTTACAGGGTGCCAATGAGCAGTTCTTC
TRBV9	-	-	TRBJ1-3	CASSVEGGSGNTIYF	TGTGCCAGCAGCGTAGAAGGGGGCTCTGGAAACACCATATATTTT
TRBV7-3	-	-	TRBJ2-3	CASSLIVAGTQYF	TGTGCCAGCAGCTTAATTGTCGCGGGAACGCAGTATTTT
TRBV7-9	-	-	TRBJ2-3	CASSLFWEYSTDTQYF	TGTGCCAGCAGCTTATTCTGGGAGTATAGCACAGATACGCAGTATTTT
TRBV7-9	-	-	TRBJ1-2	CASSLSGETYGYTF	TGTGCCAGCAGCCTATCCGGGGAAACCTATGGCTACACCTTC
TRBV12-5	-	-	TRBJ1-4	CASGSGTAEKLFF	TGTGCTAGTGGTTCGGGGACTGCCGAAAAACTGTTTTTT